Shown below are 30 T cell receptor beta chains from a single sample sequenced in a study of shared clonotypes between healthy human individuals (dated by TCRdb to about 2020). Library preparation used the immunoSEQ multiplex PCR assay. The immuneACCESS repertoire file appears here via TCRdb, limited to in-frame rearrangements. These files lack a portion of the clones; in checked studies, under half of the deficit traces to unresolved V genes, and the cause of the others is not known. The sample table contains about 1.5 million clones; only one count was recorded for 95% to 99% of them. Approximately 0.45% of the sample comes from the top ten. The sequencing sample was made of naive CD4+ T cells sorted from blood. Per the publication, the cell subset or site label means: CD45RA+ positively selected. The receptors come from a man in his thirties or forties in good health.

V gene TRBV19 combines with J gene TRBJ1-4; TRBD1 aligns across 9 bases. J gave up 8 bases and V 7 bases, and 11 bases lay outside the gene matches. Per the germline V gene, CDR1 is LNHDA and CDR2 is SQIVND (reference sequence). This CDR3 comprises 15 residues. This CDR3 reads CASTLSQGADEKLFF. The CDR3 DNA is TGTGCCAGTACTCTCTCACAGGGGGCCGACGAAAAACTGTTTTTT.

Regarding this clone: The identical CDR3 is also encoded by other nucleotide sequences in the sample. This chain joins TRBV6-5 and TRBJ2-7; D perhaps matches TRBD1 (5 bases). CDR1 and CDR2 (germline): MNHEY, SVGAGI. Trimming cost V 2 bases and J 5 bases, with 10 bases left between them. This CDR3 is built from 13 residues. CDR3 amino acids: CASSYPGRDEQYF. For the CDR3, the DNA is TGTGCCAGCAGTTACCCGGGCAGGGACGAGCAGTACTTC.

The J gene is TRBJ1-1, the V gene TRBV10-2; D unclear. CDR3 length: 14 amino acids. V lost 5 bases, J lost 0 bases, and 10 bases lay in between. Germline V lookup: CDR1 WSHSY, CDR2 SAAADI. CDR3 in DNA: TGCGCCAGCAGTTTCACGGGCATGAACACTGAAGCTTTCTTT. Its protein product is CASSFTGMNTEAFF.

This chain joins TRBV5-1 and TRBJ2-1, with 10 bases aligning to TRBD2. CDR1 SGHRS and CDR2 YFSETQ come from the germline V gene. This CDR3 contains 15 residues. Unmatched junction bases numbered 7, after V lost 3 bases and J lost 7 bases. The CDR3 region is CASSSLAGVANEQFF. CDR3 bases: TGCGCCAGCAGCTCTCTAGCGGGAGTGGCAAATGAGCAGTTCTTC.

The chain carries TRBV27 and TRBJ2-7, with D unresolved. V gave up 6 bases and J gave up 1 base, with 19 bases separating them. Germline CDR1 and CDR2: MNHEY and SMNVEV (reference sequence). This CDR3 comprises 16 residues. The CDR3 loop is CASSPFGLDQSYEQYF. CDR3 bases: TGTGCCAGCAGCCCCTTCGGGCTAGACCAATCCTACGAGCAGTACTTC.

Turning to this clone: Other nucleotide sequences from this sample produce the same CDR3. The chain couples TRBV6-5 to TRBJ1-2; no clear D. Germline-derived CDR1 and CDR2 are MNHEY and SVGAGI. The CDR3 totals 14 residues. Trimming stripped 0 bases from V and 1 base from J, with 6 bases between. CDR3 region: CASSYSRINYGYTF. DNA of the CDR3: TGTGCCAGCAGTTACTCTCGGATTAACTATGGCTACACCTTC.

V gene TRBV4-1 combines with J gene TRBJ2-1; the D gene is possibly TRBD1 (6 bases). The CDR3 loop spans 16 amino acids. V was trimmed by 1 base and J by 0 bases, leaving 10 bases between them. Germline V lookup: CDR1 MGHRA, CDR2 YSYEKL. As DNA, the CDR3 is TGCGCCAGCAGCCAAGCCGGACAGCGCTCCTACAATGAGCAGTTCTTC. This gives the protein CASSQAGQRSYNEQFF.

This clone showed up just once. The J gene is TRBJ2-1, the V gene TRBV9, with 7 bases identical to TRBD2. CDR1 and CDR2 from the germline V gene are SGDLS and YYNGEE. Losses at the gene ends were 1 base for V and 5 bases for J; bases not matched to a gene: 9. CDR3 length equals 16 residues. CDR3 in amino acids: CASSVLWGGRDNEQFF. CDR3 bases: TGTGCCAGCAGCGTACTTTGGGGAGGGCGAGACAATGAGCAGTTCTTC.

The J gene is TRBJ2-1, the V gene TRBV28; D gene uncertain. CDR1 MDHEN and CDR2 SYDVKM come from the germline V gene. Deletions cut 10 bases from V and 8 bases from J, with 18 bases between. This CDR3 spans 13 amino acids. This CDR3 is CATAARRVDEQFF. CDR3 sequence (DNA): TGTGCCACCGCCGCACGTAGGGTCGATGAGCAGTTCTTC. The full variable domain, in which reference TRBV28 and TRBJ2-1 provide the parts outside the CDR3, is DVKVTQSSRYLVKRTGEKVFLECVQDMDHENMFWYRQDPGLGLRLIYFSYDVKMKEKGDIPEGYSVSREKKERFSLILESASTNQTSMYLCATAARRVDEQFFGPGTRLTVL.

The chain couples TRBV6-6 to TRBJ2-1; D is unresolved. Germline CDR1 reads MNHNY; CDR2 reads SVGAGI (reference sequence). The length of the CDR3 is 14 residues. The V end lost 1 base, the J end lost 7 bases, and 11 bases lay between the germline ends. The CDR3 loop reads CASSYYGVGNEQFF. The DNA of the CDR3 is TGTGCCAGCAGTTACTACGGCGTGGGAAATGAGCAGTTCTTC.

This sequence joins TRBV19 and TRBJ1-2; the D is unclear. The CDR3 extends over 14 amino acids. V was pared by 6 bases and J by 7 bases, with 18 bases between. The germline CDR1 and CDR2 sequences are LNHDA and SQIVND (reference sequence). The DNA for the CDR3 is TGTGCCAGTAGCGATCACAATCCCTCCTTTGGCTACACCTTC. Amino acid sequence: CASSDHNPSFGYTF.

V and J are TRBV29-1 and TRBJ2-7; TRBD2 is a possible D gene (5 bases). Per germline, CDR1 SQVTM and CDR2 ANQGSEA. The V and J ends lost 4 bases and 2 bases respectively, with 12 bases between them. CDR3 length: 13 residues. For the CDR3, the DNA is TGCAGCGTTGCCGGGGTACTCACCTACGAGCAGTACTTC. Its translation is CSVAGVLTYEQYF.

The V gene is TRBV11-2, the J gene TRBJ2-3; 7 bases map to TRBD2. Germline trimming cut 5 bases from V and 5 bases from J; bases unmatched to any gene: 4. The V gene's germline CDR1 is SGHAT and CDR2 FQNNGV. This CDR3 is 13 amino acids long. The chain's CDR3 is CASSPPGGDTQYF. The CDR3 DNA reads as TGTGCCAGCAGCCCCCCGGGGGGAGATACGCAGTATTTT.

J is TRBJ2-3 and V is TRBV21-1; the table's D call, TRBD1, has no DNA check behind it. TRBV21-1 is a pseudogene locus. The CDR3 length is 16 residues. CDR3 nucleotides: TGTGCCAGCAGCTCCCACAGAGAAAGGAGCACAGATACGCAGTATTTT. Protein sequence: CASSSHRERSTDTQYF.

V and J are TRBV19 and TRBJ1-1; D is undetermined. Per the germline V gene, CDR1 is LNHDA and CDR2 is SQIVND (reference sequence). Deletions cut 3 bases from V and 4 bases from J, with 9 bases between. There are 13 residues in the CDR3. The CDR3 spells CASSMAVGTEAFF. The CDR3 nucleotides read TGTGCCAGTAGTATGGCCGTGGGCACTGAAGCTTTCTTT.

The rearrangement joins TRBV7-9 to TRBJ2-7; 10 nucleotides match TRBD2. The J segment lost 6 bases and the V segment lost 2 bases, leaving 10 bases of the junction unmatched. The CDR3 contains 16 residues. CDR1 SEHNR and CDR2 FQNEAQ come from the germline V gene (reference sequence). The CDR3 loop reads CASSLLAGVNVGEQYF. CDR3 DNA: TGTGCCAGCAGCTTACTAGCGGGAGTAAATGTAGGCGAGCAGTACTTC.

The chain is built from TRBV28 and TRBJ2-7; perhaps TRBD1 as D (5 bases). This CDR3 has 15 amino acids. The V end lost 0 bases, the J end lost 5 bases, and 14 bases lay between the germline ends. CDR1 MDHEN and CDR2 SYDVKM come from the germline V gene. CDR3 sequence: CASSLWSGAAHEQYF. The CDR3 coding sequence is TGTGCCAGCAGTTTATGGTCTGGGGCGGCCCACGAGCAGTACTTC.

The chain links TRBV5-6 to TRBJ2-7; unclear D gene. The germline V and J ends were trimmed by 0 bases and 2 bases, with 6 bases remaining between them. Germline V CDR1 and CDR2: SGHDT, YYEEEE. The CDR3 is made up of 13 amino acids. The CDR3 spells CASSLEAAYEQYF. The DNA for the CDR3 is TGTGCCAGCAGCTTGGAGGCAGCCTACGAGCAGTACTTC.

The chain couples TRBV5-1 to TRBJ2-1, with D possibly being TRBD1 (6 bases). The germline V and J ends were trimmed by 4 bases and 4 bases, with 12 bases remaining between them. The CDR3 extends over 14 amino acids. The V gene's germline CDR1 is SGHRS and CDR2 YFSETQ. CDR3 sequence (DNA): TGCGCCAGCAGCCCGGACAGACTGTACAATGAGCAGTTCTTC. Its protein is CASSPDRLYNEQFF.

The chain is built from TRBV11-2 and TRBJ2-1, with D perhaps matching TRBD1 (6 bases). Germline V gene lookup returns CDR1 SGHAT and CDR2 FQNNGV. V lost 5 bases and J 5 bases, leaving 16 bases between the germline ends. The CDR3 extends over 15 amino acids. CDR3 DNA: TGTGCCAGCAGCCCAATCAGGGGTTTCCACAATGAGCAGTTCTTC. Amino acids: CASSPIRGFHNEQFF.

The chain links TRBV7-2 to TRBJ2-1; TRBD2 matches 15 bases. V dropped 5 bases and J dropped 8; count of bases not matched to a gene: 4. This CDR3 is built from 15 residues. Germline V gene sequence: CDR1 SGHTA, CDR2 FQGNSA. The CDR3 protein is CASSPGLAGGDEQFF. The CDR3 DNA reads TGTGCCAGCAGCCCCGGACTAGCGGGGGGGGATGAGCAGTTCTTC. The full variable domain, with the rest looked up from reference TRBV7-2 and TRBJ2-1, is GAGVSQSPSNKVTEKGKDVELRCDPISGHTALYWYRQSLGQGLEFLIYFQGNSAPDKSGLPSDRFSAERTGGSVSTLTIQRTQQEDSAVYLCASSPGLAGGDEQFFGPGTRLTVL.

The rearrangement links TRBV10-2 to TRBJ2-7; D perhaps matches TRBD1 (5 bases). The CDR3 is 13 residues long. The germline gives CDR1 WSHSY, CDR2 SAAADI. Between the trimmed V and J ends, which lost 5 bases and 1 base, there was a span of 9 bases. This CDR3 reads CASSKTVSYEQYF. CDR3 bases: TGCGCCAGCAGTAAGACAGTATCCTACGAGCAGTACTTC.

The CDR3 DNA is TGCGCCAGCAGCTGGACATGGACAGGGTTCGACTACACCTTC. Translation gives CASSWTWTGFDYTF. The chain has TRBV5-1 and TRBJ1-2, with 8 nucleotides matching TRBD1. Germline CDR1 is SGHRS and CDR2 is YFSETQ. The J segment lost 10 bases and the V segment lost 3 bases, leaving 11 bases of the junction unmatched. The CDR3 runs 14 residues.

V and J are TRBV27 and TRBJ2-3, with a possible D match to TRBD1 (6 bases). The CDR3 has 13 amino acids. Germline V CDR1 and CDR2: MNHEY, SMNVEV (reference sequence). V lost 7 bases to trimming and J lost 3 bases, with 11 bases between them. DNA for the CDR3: TGTGCCAGCAATCACAGGGCGACAGATACGCAGTATTTT. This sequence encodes CASNHRATDTQYF.

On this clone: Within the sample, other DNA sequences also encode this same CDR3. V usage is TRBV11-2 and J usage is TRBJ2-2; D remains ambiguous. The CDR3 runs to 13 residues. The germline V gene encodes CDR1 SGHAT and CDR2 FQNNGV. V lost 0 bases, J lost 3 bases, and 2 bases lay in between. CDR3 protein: CASSLEYTGELFF. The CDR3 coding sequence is TGTGCCAGCAGCTTAGAATACACCGGGGAGCTGTTTTTT.

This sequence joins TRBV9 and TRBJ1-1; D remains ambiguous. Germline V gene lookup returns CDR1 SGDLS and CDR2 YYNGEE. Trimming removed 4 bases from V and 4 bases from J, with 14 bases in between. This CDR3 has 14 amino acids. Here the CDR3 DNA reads TGTGCCAGCAGCATCCAGGCCCTACCCACTGAAGCTTTCTTT. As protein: CASSIQALPTEAFF.

The CDR3 reads CASRRGGTYEQYF. The CDR3 nucleotides read TGTGCCAGTCGCCGGGGCGGGACTTACGAGCAGTACTTC. This chain uses TRBV28 with TRBJ2-7, with a weak D call TRBD2 (6 bases). The CDR3 has 13 amino acids. With 9 bases removed from V and 4 bases from J, the gap between germline ends came to 16 bases. CDR1 and CDR2 from the germline V gene are MDHEN and SYDVKM.

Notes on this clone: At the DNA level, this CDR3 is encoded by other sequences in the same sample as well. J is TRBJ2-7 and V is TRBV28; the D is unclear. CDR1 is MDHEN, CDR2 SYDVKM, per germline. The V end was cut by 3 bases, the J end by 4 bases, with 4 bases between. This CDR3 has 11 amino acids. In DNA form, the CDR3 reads TGTGCCAGCAGTTTTAGTTACGAGCAGTACTTC. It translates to CASSFSYEQYF.

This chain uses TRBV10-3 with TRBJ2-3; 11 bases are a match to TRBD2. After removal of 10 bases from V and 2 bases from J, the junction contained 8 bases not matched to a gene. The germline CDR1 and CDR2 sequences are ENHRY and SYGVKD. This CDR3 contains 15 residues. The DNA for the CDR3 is TGTGCCACCGGGAAACTAGCGGGGGACACAGATACGCAGTATTTT. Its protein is CATGKLAGDTDTQYF.

CDR3: CASSKSTSQETQYF. CDR3 DNA: TGTGCCAGCTCTAAGAGTACCAGTCAAGAGACCCAGTACTTC. The J gene is TRBJ2-5, the V gene TRBV11-2; unclear D gene. Trimming left V 8 bases short and J 2 bases short, with 15 bases between. This CDR3 spans 14 amino acids. Germline CDR1 reads SGHAT; CDR2 reads FQNNGV.